One and the same sample provided the 29 T cell receptor beta chains below, sequenced in a study of vaccination and CD4 T cells after COVID-19. Oncomine TCR Beta short-read sequencing was applied to DNA from cultured CD4+ T cells. The genomic DNA was obtained from cultured CD4+ T cells by extraction with the QIAamp micro DNA kit. TCRdb independently ran MiXCR on the PCR reads; one entry per CDR3 protein. This table holds approximately 10,000 distinct CDR3 sequences, around a third found once. Antigen specificity for these receptors is unknown. The treatment is: 10-day PBMC culture with coronavirus spike peptide pools or control peptides (ViraFEST assay). The collection of CD4+ T cells from the unexposed donor took place before the COVID-19 pandemic (2011-2018). Sample: CD4+ T cells from blood, cultured in vitro. Source of these receptors: a human donor in good health.

The V call is TRBV6-1, the J call TRBJ1-5; 7 nucleotides align to TRBD1. Germline V CDR1 and CDR2: MNHNS, SASEGT. The junction had 4 bases not matched to a gene; V was cut back by 4 bases and J by 1 base. The CDR3 loop spans 15 amino acids. CDR3 protein: CASSGRDSSNQPQHF. CDR3 in DNA: TGTGCCAGCAGTGGCCGGGACAGCAGCAATCAGCCCCAGCATTTT.

This clonotype was counted between two and nine times. The chain recombines TRBV6-2 or TRBV6-3 with TRBJ1-1; TRBD1 is a possible D gene (6 bases). From germline, CDR1 is MNHEY and CDR2 SVGEGT. CDR3 length: 17 amino acids. Trimming cost V 2 bases and J 0 bases, with 16 bases left between them. CDR3 sequence reads: CASSYGRGKRMNTEAFF. In nucleotides, the CDR3 is TGTGCCAGCAGTTACGGCAGGGGAAAAAGGATGAACACTGAAGCTTTCTTT.

The gene calls are TRBV7-9 and TRBJ1-5; D unresolved. The CDR3 is made up of 13 amino acids. Trimming cost V 3 bases and J 2 bases, with 5 bases left between them. The germline CDR1 and CDR2 sequences are SEHNR and FQNEAQ (reference sequence). CDR3 amino acids: CASSFEGNQPQHF. The CDR3 DNA is TGTGCCAGCAGCTTCGAGGGCAATCAGCCCCAGCATTTT.

This clonotype was seen a handful of times. This rearrangement joins TRBV24-1 to TRBJ1-5, with 9 bases lining up with TRBD1. V shed 7 bases, J shed 3 bases, and the junction held 3 bases outside the gene matches. The germline V gene has CDR1 KGHDR and CDR2 SFDVKD. The length of the CDR3 is 14 residues. CDR3 loop: CATRGQGLNQPQHF. In DNA form, the CDR3 reads TGTGCCACCAGGGGACAGGGCCTCAATCAGCCCCAGCATTTT.

The gene calls are TRBV19 and TRBJ2-7; possibly TRBD2 for D (7 bases). Germline CDR1 is LNHDA and CDR2 is SQIVND (reference sequence). V dropped 4 bases and J dropped 1 base, with 17 bases sitting between them. The CDR3 runs 16 residues. The CDR3 sequence: CASSNPPGGASYEQYF. The CDR3, as DNA: TGTGCCAGTAGTAACCCCCCGGGGGGCGCATCCTACGAGCAGTACTTC.

The chain carries TRBV6-5 and TRBJ1-2, with 9 bases that match TRBD1. The CDR3 length is 17 residues. V shed 2 bases and J 6 bases; nucleotides not matched to a gene: 13. CDR1 is MNHEY and CDR2 is SVGAGI in the germline V gene. DNA of the CDR3: TGTGCCAGCAGTTACACTAACAGGGGGCTACCCTCCCATGGCTACACCTTC. This encodes CASSYTNRGLPSHGYTF.

This clonotype was seen a few times. Compared with germline, one end of the junction differs, possibly owing to a read error. V gene TRBV6-1 combines with J gene TRBJ2-7, with D tentatively TRBD2 (6 bases). This CDR3 comprises 11 residues. Germline V CDR1 and CDR2: MNHNS, SASEGT. The CDR3 protein is CASSVGAGWHF. The CDR3 DNA reads as TGTGCCAGCAGTGTGGGAGCGGGTTGGCACTTC.

V is TRBV28 and J is TRBJ2-5; the D gene is possibly TRBD2 (5 bases). V was clipped by 2 bases and J by 3 bases, with 10 bases between them. CDR1 is MDHEN and CDR2 is SYDVKM in the germline V gene. The CDR3 covers 14 residues. The CDR3 spells CASSLALREETQYF. For the CDR3, the DNA is TGTGCCAGCAGTTTAGCCCTGAGGGAAGAGACCCAGTACTTC.

The genes are TRBV14 and TRBJ2-7; 7 bases are shared with TRBD2. This CDR3 contains 14 residues. Trimming cost V 0 bases and J 5 bases; bases outside gene matches: 4. The V gene's germline CDR1 is SGHDN and CDR2 FVKESK. The CDR3 DNA sequence: TGTGCCAGCAGCCAAGAGGGCGGGAGCGACGAGCAGTACTTC. It specifies CASSQEGGSDEQYF.

CDR3 loop: CASSYTLAQGTDTQYF. CDR3 nucleotides: TGTGCCAGCAGTTACACCCTAGCGCAGGGCACAGATACGCAGTATTTT. The V and J genes are TRBV6-5 and TRBJ2-3; D possibly corresponds to TRBD2 (6 bases). The CDR3 covers 16 residues. Per the germline V gene, CDR1 is MNHEY and CDR2 is SVGAGI. The ends were cut back, 2 bases at V and 1 base at J, with 13 bases in the middle.

CDR3 bases: TGTGCCAGCAGAAAGCGGGAAATCTTTTACAATGAGCAGTTCTTC. Its protein product is CASRKREIFYNEQFF. The rearrangement uses TRBV28 and TRBJ2-1, with TRBD2 matching 7 bases. V gave up 6 bases and J gave up 4 bases; unmatched junction bases: 9. The germline V gene has CDR1 MDHEN and CDR2 SYDVKM. The CDR3 consists of 15 residues.

In its sample, this clonotype was seen a few times. The rearrangement links TRBV7-8 to TRBJ1-1; tentative D call: TRBD1 (6 bases). CDR3 length: 13 amino acids. CDR1 is SGHVS and CDR2 is FQNEAQ in the germline V gene. V lost 6 bases and J 0 bases, leaving 8 bases between the germline ends. The CDR3 nucleotides are TGTGCCAGCAGTGGACAGTTGAACACTGAAGCTTTCTTT. This gives the protein CASSGQLNTEAFF.

A few counts support this clonotype. The chain combines TRBV20-1 with TRBJ2-7; 7 bases line up with TRBD2. In germline, CDR1 is DFQATT, CDR2 SNEGSKA (reference sequence). Losses at the gene ends were 5 bases for V and 2 bases for J; bases not matched to a gene: 3. The CDR3 runs 12 residues. CDR3 amino acids: CSAAGLAYEQYF. The CDR3 nucleotides are TGCAGTGCTGCCGGACTAGCCTACGAGCAGTACTTC.

J is TRBJ2-7 and V is TRBV4-1; 7 nucleotides match TRBD2. V shed 4 bases and J 5 bases; nucleotides not matched to a gene: 11. CDR3 size: 15 residues. Germline assignment: CDR1 MGHRA and CDR2 YSYEKL. The CDR3 DNA reads TGCGCCAGCAGCCGACTCGCGGGAGAGTACGACGAGCAGTACTTC. Protein: CASSRLAGEYDEQYF.

This chain links TRBV10-3 with TRBJ2-7; D may match TRBD1 or TRBD2 (6 bases each). Trimming stripped 5 bases from V and 0 bases from J, with 11 bases between. Germline CDR1 is ENHRY and CDR2 is SYGVKD. The CDR3 has 14 residues. In DNA, the CDR3 is TGTGCCATCAGTACAGGGAGGAGCTCCTACGAGCAGTACTTC. It translates to CAISTGRSSYEQYF.

The V call is TRBV28, the J call TRBJ2-7, with 7 bases that match TRBD2. Germline trimming cut 8 bases from V and 0 bases from J; bases unmatched to any gene: 10. CDR1 is MDHEN and CDR2 is SYDVKM in the germline V gene. There are 15 residues in the CDR3. In DNA form, the CDR3 reads TGTGCCAGCCGTCGCCGGGACTACCCCTCCTACGAGCAGTACTTC. It translates to CASRRRDYPSYEQYF.

This clonotype has only a few counts. This rearrangement joins TRBV7-9 to TRBJ1-1; D unresolved. The CDR3 is made up of 12 amino acids. CDR1 and CDR2 (germline): SEHNR, FQNEAQ (reference sequence). The ends were cut back, 5 bases at V and 0 bases at J, with 4 bases in the middle. The CDR3 region has the DNA TGTGCCAGCAGCCCGTTGAACACTGAAGCTTTCTTT. This translates into CASSPLNTEAFF.

The chain couples TRBV19 to TRBJ2-3; possible D gene TRBD2, 6 bases. Trimming shortened V by 2 bases and J by 0 bases, and 21 bases separated the two germline ends. CDR1 is LNHDA and CDR2 is SQIVND in the germline V gene (reference sequence). The CDR3 loop spans 19 amino acids. In DNA, the CDR3 is TGTGCCAGTAGTATATATCGCGGGGCCCCCACAGCTAGCACAGATACGCAGTATTTT. Its protein product is CASSIYRGAPTASTDTQYF.

This clonotype has more than one count but fewer than ten. CDR3 sequence: CASSYRGPNTEAFF. For the CDR3, the DNA is TGTGCCAGCAGCTACAGGGGACCGAACACTGAAGCTTTCTTT. The chain carries TRBV7-2 and TRBJ1-1; TRBD1 matches 7 bases. The ends lost 4 bases at V and 1 base at J; junction bases unmatched: 3. This CDR3 is 14 amino acids long. CDR1 and CDR2 from the germline V gene are SGHTA and FQGNSA. Drawing the rest from reference TRBV7-2 and TRBJ1-1, the complete variable domain is GAGVSQSPSNKVTEKGKDVELRCDPISGHTALYWYRQSLGQGLEFLIYFQGNSAPDKSGLPSDRFSAERTGGSVSTLTIQRTQQEDSAVYLCASSYRGPNTEAFFGQGTRLTVV.

The rearrangement uses TRBV6-5 and TRBJ1-6; maybe TRBD1 (6 bases). The ends were cut back, 4 bases at V and 4 bases at J, with 17 bases in the middle. Germline lookup yields CDR1 MNHEY and CDR2 SVGAGI. The CDR3 covers 17 residues. CDR3 nucleotides: TGTGCCAGCAGTTTCCGACAGGCCCCGGGGTATAATTCACCCCTCCACTTT. Protein product: CASSFRQAPGYNSPLHF.

The rearrangement links TRBV20-1 to TRBJ2-2; 11 nucleotides line up with TRBD2. V lost 6 bases, J lost 2 bases, and 20 bases stayed unmatched. CDR3 length: 20 residues. Germline-derived CDR1 and CDR2 are DFQATT and SNEGSKA (reference sequence). CDR3 loop: CSAPSRLKITSGGNTGELFF. CDR3 DNA: TGCAGTGCCCCCTCGCGGCTAAAGATTACTAGCGGGGGAAACACCGGGGAGCTGTTTTTT.

This sequence joins TRBV20-1 and TRBJ2-1; 11 bases align to TRBD1. With 1 base clipped from V and 7 bases from J, the junction kept 15 bases outside the gene matches. The CDR3 covers 18 residues. The germline gives CDR1 DFQATT, CDR2 SNEGSKA (reference sequence). The CDR3 DNA reads as TGCAGTGCTAGAGCGGATTATTCCGGGACAGGGGGACGAAATGAGCAGTTCTTC. Its protein product is CSARADYSGTGGRNEQFF.

This clonotype occurred a few times. The chain combines TRBV7-9 with TRBJ1-1, with D hard to call. This CDR3 spans 13 amino acids. V gave up 3 bases and J gave up 6 bases, with 11 bases separating them. Germline values: CDR1 SEHNR, CDR2 FQNEAQ (reference sequence). The CDR3 region has the DNA TGTGCCAGCAGCTTCGTGGGATTAGCTGAAGCTTTCTTT. Translating gives CASSFVGLAEAFF. The full variable domain, completed using reference TRBV7-9 and TRBJ1-1, is DTGVSQNPRHKITKRGQNVTFRCDPISEHNRLYWYRQTLGQGPEFLTYFQNEAQLEKSRLLSDRFSAERPKGSFSTLEIQRTEQGDSAMYLCASSFVGLAEAFFGQGTRLTVV.

The gene calls are TRBV11-2 and TRBJ2-4, with a weak D call TRBD1 (5 bases). The CDR3 extends over 13 amino acids. CDR1 and CDR2 (germline): SGHAT, FQNNGV. V lost 3 bases to trimming and J lost 6 bases, with 9 bases between them. This CDR3 is CASSFAGLNIQYF. In nucleotides, the CDR3 is TGTGCCAGCAGCTTCGCAGGGTTAAACATTCAGTACTTC.

The V and J genes are TRBV30 and TRBJ1-5; tentatively, D is TRBD1 (5 bases). The CDR3 is made up of 14 amino acids. The ends were cut back, 4 bases at V and 6 bases at J, with 16 bases in the middle. Germline V gene sequence: CDR1 GTSNPN, CDR2 SVGIG (reference sequence). The CDR3 DNA reads as TGTGCCTGGAATTCCGGGTCTCAGGGTCAGCCCCAGCATTTT. This encodes CAWNSGSQGQPQHF.

The genes are TRBV20-1 and TRBJ1-5; D not resolved. The V gene's germline CDR1 is DFQATT and CDR2 SNEGSKA (reference sequence). The CDR3 runs 19 residues. V was clipped by 0 bases and J by 0 bases, with 21 bases between them. CDR3 sequence (DNA): TGCAGTGCTAGAGATCGGTCGCGGGCACCCTGGGGTAGCAATCAGCCCCAGCATTTT. It is translated as CSARDRSRAPWGSNQPQHF.

CDR3 protein: CASSYTATGANVLTF. In DNA form, the CDR3 reads TGTGCCAGCAGTTACACAGCTACGGGGGCCAACGTCCTGACTTTC. This chain connects TRBV6-5 to TRBJ2-6, with no clear D. The CDR3 totals 15 residues. From germline, CDR1 is MNHEY and CDR2 SVGAGI. With 2 bases removed from V and 4 bases from J, the gap between germline ends came to 9 bases.

This clonotype has only a few counts. The CDR3 region has the DNA TGTGCCAGCAGCAGGACTAGCGGCTCCTACGAGCAGTACTTC. It translates to CASSRTSGSYEQYF. The V call is TRBV7-8, the J call TRBJ2-7; 10 nucleotides agree with TRBD2. The CDR3 has 14 residues. V dropped 5 bases and J dropped 0; count of bases not matched to a gene: 1. Germline lookup yields CDR1 SGHVS and CDR2 FQNEAQ.

A few counts support this clonotype. The chain uses TRBV7-9 and TRBJ1-2; D possibly corresponds to TRBD1 (5 bases). V lost 1 base to trimming and J lost 8 bases, with 11 bases between them. This CDR3 has 13 amino acids. Germline V CDR1 and CDR2: SEHNR, FQNEAQ (reference sequence). The CDR3, as DNA: TGTGCCAGCAGCTTAGGAGGAGCAGGGGGCTACACCTTC. Translation: CASSLGGAGGYTF.